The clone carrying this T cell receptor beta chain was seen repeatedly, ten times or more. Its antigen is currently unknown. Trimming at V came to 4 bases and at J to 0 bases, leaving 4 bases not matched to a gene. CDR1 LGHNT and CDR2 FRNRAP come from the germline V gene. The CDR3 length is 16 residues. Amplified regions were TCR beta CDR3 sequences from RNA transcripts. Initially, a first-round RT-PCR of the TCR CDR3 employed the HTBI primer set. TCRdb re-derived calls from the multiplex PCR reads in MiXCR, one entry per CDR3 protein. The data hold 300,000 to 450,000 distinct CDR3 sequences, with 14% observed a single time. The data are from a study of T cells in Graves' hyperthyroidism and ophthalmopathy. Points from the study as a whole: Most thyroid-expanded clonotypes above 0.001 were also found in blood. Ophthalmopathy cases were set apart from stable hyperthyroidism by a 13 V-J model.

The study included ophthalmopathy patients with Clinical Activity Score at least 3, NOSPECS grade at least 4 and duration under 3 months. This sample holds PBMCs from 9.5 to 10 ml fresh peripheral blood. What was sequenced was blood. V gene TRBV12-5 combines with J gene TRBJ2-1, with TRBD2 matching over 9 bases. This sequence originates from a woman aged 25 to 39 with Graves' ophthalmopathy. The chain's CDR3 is CASGSLAGSSYNEQFF. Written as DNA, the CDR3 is TGTGCTAGTGGTTCCCTAGCGGGGAGCTCCTACAATGAGCAGTTCTTC.